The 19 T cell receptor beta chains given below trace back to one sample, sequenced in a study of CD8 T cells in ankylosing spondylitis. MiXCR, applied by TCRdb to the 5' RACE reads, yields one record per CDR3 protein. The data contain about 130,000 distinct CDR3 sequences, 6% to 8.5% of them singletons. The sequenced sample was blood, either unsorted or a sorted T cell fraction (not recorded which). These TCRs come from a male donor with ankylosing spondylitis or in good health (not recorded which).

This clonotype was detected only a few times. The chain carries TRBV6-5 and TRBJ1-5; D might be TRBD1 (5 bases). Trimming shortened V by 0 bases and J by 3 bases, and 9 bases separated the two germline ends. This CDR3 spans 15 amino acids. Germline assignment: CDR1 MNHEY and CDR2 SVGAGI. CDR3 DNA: TGTGCCAGCAGTTACTCCAGGGAGGTCAATCAGCCCCAGCATTTT. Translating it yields CASSYSREVNQPQHF.

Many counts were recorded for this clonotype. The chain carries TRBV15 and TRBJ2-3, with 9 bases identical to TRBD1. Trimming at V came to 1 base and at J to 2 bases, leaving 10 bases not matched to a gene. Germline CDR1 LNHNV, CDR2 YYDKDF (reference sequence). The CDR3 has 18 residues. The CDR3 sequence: CATSRVGTGLSSTDTQYF. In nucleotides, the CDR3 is TGTGCCACCAGCAGAGTTGGGACAGGGCTATCCTCCACAGATACGCAGTATTTT.

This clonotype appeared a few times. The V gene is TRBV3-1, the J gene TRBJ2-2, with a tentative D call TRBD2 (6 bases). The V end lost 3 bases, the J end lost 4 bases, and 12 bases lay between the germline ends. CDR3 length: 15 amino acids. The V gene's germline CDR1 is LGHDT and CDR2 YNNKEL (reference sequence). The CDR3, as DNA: TGTGCCAGCAGCCAGCGGGACGGGGGCACCGGGGAGCTGTTTTTT. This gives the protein CASSQRDGGTGELFF. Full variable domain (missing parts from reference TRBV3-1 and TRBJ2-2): DTAVSQTPKYLVTQMGNDKSIKCEQNLGHDTMYWYKQDSKKFLKIMFSYNNKELIINETVPNRFSPKSPDKAHLNLHINSLELGDSAVYFCASSQRDGGTGELFFGEGSRLTVL.

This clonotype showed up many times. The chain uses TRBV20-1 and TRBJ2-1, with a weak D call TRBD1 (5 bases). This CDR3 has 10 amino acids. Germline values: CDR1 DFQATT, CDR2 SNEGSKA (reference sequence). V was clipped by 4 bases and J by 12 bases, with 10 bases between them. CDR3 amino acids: CSATTVGQFF. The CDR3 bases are TGCAGTGCTACGACAGTAGGGCAGTTCTTC.

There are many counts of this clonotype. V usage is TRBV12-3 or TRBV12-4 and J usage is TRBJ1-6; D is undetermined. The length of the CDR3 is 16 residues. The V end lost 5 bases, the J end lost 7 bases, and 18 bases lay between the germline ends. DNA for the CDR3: TGTGCCAGCAGTCCCCTTCGACCAGGAGGGAATTCACCCCTCCACTTT. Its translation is CASSPLRPGGNSPLHF.

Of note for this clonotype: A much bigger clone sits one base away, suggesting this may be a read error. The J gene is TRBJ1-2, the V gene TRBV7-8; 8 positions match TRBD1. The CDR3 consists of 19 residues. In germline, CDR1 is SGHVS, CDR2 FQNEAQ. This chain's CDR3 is CASSFPIFRDRNLDYGYAF. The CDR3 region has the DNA TGTGCCAGCAGCTTCCCGATTTTTAGGGACAGGAACCTCGACTATGGCTACGCCTTC.

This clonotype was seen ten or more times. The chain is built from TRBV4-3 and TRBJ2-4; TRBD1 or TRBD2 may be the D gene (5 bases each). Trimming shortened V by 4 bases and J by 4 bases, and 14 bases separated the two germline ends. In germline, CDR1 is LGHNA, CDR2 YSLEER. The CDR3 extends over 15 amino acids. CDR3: CASSLEGNLKNIQYF. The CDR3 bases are TGCGCCAGCAGCCTTGAGGGGAATTTGAAAAACATTCAGTACTTC.

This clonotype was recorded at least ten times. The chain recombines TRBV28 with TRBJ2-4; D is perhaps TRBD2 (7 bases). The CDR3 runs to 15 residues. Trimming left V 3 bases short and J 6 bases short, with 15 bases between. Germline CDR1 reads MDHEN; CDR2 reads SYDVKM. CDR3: CASSFRGAKGNIQYF. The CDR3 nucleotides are TGTGCCAGCAGTTTTCGGGGGGCCAAGGGAAACATTCAGTACTTC.

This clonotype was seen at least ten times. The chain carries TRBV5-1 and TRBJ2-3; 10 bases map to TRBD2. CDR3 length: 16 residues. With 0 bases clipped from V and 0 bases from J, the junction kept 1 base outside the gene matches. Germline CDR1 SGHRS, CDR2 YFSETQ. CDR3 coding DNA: TGCGCCAGCAGCTTGGCACTAGCGGGGAGCACAGATACGCAGTATTTT. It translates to CASSLALAGSTDTQYF. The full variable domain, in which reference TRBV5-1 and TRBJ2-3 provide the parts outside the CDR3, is KAGVTQTPRYLIKTRGQQVTLSCSPISGHRSVSWYQQTPGQGLQFLFEYFSETQRNKGNFPGRFSGRQFSNSRSEMNVSTLELGDSALYLCASSLALAGSTDTQYFGPGTRLTVL.

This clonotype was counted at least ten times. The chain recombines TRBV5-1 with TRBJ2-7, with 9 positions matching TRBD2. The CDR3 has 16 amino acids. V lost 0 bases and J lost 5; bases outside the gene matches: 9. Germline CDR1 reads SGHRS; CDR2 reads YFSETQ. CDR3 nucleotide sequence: TGCGCCAGCAGCTTGGGTCCTAGCGGGATACTAAACGAGCAGTACTTC. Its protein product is CASSLGPSGILNEQYF.

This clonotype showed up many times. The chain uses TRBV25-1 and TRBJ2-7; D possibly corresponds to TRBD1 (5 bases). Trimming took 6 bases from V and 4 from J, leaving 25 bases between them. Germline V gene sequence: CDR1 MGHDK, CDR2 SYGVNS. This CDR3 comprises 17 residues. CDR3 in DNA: TGTGCCAGCAGCGCCCCCGACAGTTTCCGACGAGTATACGAGCAGTACTTC. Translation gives CASSAPDSFRRVYEQYF.

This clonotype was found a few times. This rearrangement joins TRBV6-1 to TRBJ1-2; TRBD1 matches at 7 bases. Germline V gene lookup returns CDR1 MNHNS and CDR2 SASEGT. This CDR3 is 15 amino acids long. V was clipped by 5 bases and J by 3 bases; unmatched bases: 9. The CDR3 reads CASSPTGQAYYGYTF. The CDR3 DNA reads TGTGCCAGCAGTCCTACCGGACAGGCTTACTATGGCTACACCTTC.

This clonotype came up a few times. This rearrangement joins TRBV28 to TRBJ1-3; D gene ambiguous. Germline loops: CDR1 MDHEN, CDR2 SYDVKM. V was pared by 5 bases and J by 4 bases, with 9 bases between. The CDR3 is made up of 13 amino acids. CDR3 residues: CASSPPVGNTIYF. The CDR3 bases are TGTGCCAGCAGTCCCCCCGTCGGAAACACCATATATTTT.

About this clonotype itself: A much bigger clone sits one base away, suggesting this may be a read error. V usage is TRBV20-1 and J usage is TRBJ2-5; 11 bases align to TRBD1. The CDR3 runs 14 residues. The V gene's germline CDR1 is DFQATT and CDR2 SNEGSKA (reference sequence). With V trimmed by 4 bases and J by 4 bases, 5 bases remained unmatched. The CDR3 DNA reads TGCAGTGCTACCCAGGACAGGGGGCGAGAGACCCAGTACTTC. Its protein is CSATQDRGRETQYF.

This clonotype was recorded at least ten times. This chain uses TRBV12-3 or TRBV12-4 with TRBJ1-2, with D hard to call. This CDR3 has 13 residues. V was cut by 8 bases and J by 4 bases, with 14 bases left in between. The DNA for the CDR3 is TGTGCCAGCGGAATATCGTTAGGCTATGGCTACACCTTC. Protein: CASGISLGYGYTF.

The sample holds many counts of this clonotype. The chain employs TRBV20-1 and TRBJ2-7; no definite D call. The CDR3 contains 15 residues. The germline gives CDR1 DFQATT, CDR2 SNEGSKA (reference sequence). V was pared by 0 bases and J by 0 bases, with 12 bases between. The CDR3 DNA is TGCAGTGCTAGAGATGTGGAGAATAGCTCCTACGAGCAGTACTTC. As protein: CSARDVENSSYEQYF.

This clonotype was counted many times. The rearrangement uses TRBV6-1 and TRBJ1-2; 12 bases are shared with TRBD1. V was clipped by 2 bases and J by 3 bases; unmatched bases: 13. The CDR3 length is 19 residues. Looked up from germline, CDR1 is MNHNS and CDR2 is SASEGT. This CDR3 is CASSEWPWDRGRVDYGYTF. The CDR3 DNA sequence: TGTGCCAGCAGTGAATGGCCATGGGACAGGGGGCGAGTTGACTATGGCTACACCTTC.

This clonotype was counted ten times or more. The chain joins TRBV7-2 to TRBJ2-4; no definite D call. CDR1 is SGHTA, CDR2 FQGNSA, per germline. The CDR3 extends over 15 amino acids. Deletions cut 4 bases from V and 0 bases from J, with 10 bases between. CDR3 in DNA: TGTGCCAGCAGCTCCTCCGCCCTAGCCAAAAACATTCAGTACTTC. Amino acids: CASSSSALAKNIQYF.

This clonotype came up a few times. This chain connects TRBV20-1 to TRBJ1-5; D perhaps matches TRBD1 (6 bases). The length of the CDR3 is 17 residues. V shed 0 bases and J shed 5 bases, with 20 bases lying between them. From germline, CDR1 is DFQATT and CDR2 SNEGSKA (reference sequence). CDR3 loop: CSARDLFMDSGYQPQHF. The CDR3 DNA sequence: TGCAGTGCTAGAGATCTATTTATGGACAGTGGATATCAGCCCCAGCATTTT.